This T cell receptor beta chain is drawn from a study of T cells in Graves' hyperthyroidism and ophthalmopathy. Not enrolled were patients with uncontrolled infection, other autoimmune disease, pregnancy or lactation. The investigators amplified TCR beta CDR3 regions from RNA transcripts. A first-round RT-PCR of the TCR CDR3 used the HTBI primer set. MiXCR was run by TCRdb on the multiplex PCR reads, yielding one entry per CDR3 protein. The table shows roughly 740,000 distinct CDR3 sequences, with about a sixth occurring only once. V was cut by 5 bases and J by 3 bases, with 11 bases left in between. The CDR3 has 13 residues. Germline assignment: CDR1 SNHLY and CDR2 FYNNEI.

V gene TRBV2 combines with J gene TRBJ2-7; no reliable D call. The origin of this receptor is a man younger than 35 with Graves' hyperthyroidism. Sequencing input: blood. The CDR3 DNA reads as TGTGCCAGCAGTAACTCGCGTTACTACGAGCAGTACTTC. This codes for CASSNSRYYEQYF.